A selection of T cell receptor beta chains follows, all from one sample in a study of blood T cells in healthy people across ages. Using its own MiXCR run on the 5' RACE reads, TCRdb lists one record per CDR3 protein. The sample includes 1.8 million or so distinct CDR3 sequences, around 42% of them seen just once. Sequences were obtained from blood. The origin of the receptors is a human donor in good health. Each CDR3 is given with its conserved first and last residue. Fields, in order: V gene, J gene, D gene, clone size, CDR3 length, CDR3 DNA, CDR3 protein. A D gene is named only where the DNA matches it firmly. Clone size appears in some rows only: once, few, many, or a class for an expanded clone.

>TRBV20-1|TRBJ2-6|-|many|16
TGCAGTGCTAGAGAGGGGGCAGGGATCGGGGCCAACGTCCTGACTTTC
CSAREGAGIGANVLTF
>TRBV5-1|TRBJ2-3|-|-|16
TGCGCCAGCAGCTTGGGCCTAGTGGGGGCCGGGGATACGCAGTATTTT
CASSLGLVGAGDTQYF
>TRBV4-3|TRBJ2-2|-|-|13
TGCGCCAGCAGCCAGTACAACACCGGGGAGCTGTTTTTT
CASSQYNTGELFF
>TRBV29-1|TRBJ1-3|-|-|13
TGCAGCGCCCTAGGCCTCGCTGGAAACACCATATATTTT
CSALGLAGNTIYF
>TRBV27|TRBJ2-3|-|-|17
TGTGCCAGCAGTTTATCTCAAGGAGAGCGGGCCACAGATACGCAGTATTTT
CASSLSQGERATDTQYF
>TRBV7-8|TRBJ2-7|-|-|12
TGTGCCAGCAGCTTAATAGGCCACGAGCAGTACTTC
CASSLIGHEQYF
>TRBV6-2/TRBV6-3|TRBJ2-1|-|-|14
TGTGCCAGCAGCCCCCGACTAGTTTGGGGTGAGCAGTTCTTC
CASSPRLVWGEQFF
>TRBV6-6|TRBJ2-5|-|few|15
TGTGCCAGCAGTTACTCTCCGTGGAGAGAGGAGACCCAGTACTTC
CASSYSPWREETQYF
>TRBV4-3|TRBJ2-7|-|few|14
TGCGCCAGCAGCCAAGATTCAGGCGGAGCAGAGCAGTACTTC
CASSQDSGGAEQYF
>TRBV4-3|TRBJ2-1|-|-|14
TGCGCCAGCAGCCAAGGTAGAGGGTTCGGTGAGCAGTTCTTC
CASSQGRGFGEQFF
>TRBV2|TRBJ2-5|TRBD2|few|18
TGTGCCAGCAGCCCGAACCCACGACTAGCGGGGGGTGGGGAGACCCAGTACTTC
CASSPNPRLAGGGETQYF
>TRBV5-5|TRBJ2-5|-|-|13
TGTGCCGGCAGCTTAGGGGGAGAGGAGACCCAGTACTTC
CAGSLGGEETQYF
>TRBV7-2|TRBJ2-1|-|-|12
TGTGCCAGCAGGACTTCCTACAATGAGCAGTTCTTC
CASRTSYNEQFF
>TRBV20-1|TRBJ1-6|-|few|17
TGCAGTGCTAGAGATTTAAGCGGGGGGAATTATAATTCACCCCTCCACTTT
CSARDLSGGNYNSPLHF
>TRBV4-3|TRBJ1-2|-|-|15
TGCGCCAGCAGCCAAGGAGAAGGGGGGGGCTATGGCTACACCTTC
CASSQGEGGGYGYTF
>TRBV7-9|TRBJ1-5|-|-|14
TGTGCCAGCAGCTCGAAACTTCTAAATCAGCCCCAGCATTTT
CASSSKLLNQPQHF
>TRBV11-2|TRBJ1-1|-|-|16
TGTGCCAGCAGCTCATCGCCTGCCAGGGCTTGGACTGAAGCTTTCTTT
CASSSSPARAWTEAFF
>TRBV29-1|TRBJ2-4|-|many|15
TGCAGCTTCCCGGACAGTCTGGGAGCCAAAAACATTCAGTACTTC
CSFPDSLGAKNIQYF
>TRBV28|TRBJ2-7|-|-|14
TGTGCCAGCAGGGTCGGACGGGTTAGCTACGAGCAGTACTTC
CASRVGRVSYEQYF
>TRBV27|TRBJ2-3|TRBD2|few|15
TGTGCCAGCAGCCGACTAGCGGGGGTTGTAGATACGCAGTATTTT
CASSRLAGVVDTQYF
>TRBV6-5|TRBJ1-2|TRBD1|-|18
TGTGCCAGCAGTTACTCGACGGGCAGGGGGCGAATGACGGAAGGCTACACCTTC
CASSYSTGRGRMTEGYTF
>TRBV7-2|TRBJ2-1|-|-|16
TGTGCCAGCAGCTTAGGGTCGGGAGAGGCCTACAATGAGCAGTTCTTC
CASSLGSGEAYNEQFF
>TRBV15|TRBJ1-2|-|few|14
TGTGCCACCAGCAGAGATCGAGGGGTGGGAGGCTACACCTTC
CATSRDRGVGGYTF
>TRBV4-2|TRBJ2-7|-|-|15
TGTGCCGGCAGCCAGCAGGAGGGAAGGCAATACGAGCAGTACTTC
CAGSQQEGRQYEQYF
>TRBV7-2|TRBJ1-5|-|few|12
TGTGCCAGCAGCGTGACGGGTCAGCCCCAGCATTTT
CASSVTGQPQHF
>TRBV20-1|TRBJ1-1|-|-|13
TGCAGCACCGAACGAGACCCTAACACTGAAGCTTTCTTT
CSTERDPNTEAFF
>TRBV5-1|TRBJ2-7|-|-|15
TGCGCCAGCAGCCGCGGGACAGCGTTCTCCTACGAGCAGTACTTC
CASSRGTAFSYEQYF
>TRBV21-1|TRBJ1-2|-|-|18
TGTGCCAGCAGCCCCCCTTCGGGGGAACAGGGGCCCGAATATGGCTACACCTTC
CASSPPSGEQGPEYGYTF
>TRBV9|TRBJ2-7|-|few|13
TGTGCCAGCAGCGTAGAATCTCCGGACGAGCAGTACTTC
CASSVESPDEQYF
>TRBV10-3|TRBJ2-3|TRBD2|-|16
TGTGCCATCAGCCAAGGGGCGGGAGGTGCCACAGATACGCAGTATTTT
CAISQGAGGATDTQYF
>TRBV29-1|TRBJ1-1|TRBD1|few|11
TGCAGCGTTGAAGGGACAGGATCGGCTTTCTTT
CSVEGTGSAFF
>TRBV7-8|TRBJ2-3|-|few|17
TGTGCCAGCAGCTTATTCCTTGGGGGGGCCGACACAGATACGCAGTATTTT
CASSLFLGGADTDTQYF
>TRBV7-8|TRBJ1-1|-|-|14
TGTGCCAGCAGCTTACTTAAGACAGGAACTGAAGCTTTCTTT
CASSLLKTGTEAFF
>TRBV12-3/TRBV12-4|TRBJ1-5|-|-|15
TGTGCCAGCAGTTTATGGGACACGGGTAACCAGCCCCAGCATTTT
CASSLWDTGNQPQHF
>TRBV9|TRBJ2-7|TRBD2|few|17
TGTGCCAGCAGCGTAGGGACTAGCGGGGGCCTCTCCTACGAGCAGTACTTC
CASSVGTSGGLSYEQYF
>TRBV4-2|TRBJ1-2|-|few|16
TGTGCCAGCAGCCAAGGTTTGCGGGGAGACAACTATGGCTACACCTTC
CASSQGLRGDNYGYTF
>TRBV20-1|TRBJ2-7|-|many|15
TGCAGTGCTAGAGAGGTCGGGGATAGCTCCTACGAGCAGTACTTC
CSAREVGDSSYEQYF
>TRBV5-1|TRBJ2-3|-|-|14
TGCGCCAGCTTTCTCGGCAGGGGCACAGATACGCAGTATTTT
CASFLGRGTDTQYF
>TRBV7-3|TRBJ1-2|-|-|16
TGTGCCAGCAGCCGGACGCACACAGGGAGCAGGGATGGCTACACCTTC
CASSRTHTGSRDGYTF
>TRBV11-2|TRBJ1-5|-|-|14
TGTGCCAGCAGCCCACAGGGTCTCGGTCAGCCCCAGCATTTT
CASSPQGLGQPQHF
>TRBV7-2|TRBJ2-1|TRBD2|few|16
TGTGCCAGCAGCTTAGTTGGCGGGGGGGTCGTCAATGAGCAGTTCTTC
CASSLVGGGVVNEQFF
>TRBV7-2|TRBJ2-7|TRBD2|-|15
TGTGCCAGCAGCCGCGAGCGGGGGCTCCCCTACGAGCAGTACTTC
CASSRERGLPYEQYF
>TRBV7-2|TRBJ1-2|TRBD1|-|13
TGTGCCAGCAGACATTTTGACAGGGATGGCTACACCTTC
CASRHFDRDGYTF
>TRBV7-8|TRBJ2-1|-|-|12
TGTGCCAGCAGCTGTCTCAGGGATGAGCAGTTCTTC
CASSCLRDEQFF
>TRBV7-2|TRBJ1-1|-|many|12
TGTGCCAGCAGCCCAGGGACCTATGAAGCTTTCTTT
CASSPGTYEAFF
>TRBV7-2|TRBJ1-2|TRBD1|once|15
TGTGCCAGCAGCTTACGGACAGGGGGCCAGGATGGCTACACCTTC
CASSLRTGGQDGYTF
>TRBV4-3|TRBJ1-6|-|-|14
TGCGCCAGCAGCCAAGAGGGTCCCGGGGTACCCCTCCACTTT
CASSQEGPGVPLHF
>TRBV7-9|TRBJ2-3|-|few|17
TGTGCCAGCAGCTCGGAGGTATGGGCCGGCCAGACAGATACGCAGTATTTT
CASSSEVWAGQTDTQYF
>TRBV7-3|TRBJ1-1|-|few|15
TGTGCCAGCAGCCTCCGGACAGTTCTGAACACTGAAGCTTTCTTT
CASSLRTVLNTEAFF
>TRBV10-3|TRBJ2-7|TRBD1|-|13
TGTGCCATCAGAGGACAGGGGTACTACGAGCAGTACTTC
CAIRGQGYYEQYF
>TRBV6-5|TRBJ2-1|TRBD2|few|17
TGTGCCAGCAGTTTCAACCCGGCCGGGGGGGATTTGAATGAGCAGTTCTTC
CASSFNPAGGDLNEQFF
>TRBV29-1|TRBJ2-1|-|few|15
TGCAGCGCTAATCGACAGCTTAGCTCCTACAATGAGCAGTTCTTC
CSANRQLSSYNEQFF
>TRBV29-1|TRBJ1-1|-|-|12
TGCAGCGAGGGGTTTGTGAACACTGAAGCTTTCTTT
CSEGFVNTEAFF
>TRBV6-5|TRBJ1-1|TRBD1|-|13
TGTGCCAGCAGTTATCAGACAGGGTCTGAAGCTTTCTTT
CASSYQTGSEAFF
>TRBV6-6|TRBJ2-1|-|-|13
TGTGCCAGCAGGGACCCCCCGGGAGATGAGCAGTTCTTC
CASRDPPGDEQFF
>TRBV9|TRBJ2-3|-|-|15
TGTGCCAGCAGCCAAAGGGGGGGGAACGAGAATACGCAGTATTTT
CASSQRGGNENTQYF
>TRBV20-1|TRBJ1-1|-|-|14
TGCAGTGCTAGAGGCGGACGGAGGAACACTGAAGCTTTCTTT
CSARGGRRNTEAFF
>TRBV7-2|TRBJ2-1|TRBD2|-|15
TGTGCCAGCAGCTTCGGACGGGGGGACCGACGAGAGCAGTTCTTC
CASSFGRGDRREQFF
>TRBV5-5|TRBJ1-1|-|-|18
TGTGCCAGCAGCCCGGAACCAGGGTGGTACCTTATGAACACTGAAGCTTTCTTT
CASSPEPGWYLMNTEAFF